A selection of T cell receptor beta chains follows, all from one sample in a study of Graves' ophthalmopathy and Graves' hyperthyroidism. MiXCR was run by TCRdb on the multiplex PCR reads, yielding one entry per CDR3 protein. Counted here are 350,000 to 450,000 distinct CDR3 sequences, approximately 21% occurring once; the ten biggest clones make up roughly 3.2%. Sequenced sample: peripheral blood. Receptors originate from a woman aged 18-29 years with stable Graves' hyperthyroidism. Both conserved end residues are part of each CDR3. The order of the fields is V gene, D gene, clone size, J gene, CDR3 length, CDR3 protein, CDR3 DNA. D genes are given only for firm matches. Only part of the rows carry a size: once, few, many, or a class if the clone is expanded.

>TRBV20-1|NA|many|TRBJ2-4|17
CSASPLERRAGKNIQYF
TGCAGTGCTAGCCCCTTGGAGAGGAGGGCCGGCAAAAACATTCAGTACTTC
>TRBV15|NA|many|TRBJ1-1|15
CATSRWEVRDTEAFF
TGTGCCACCAGCAGATGGGAGGTCCGCGACACTGAAGCTTTCTTT
>TRBV7-8|NA|NA|TRBJ1-2|15
CASSFMLQGGDGYTF
TGTGCCAGCAGCTTCATGTTACAGGGAGGAGATGGCTACACCTTC
>TRBV6-2/TRBV6-3|NA|many|TRBJ2-5|16
CASSYSPGSYQETQYF
TGTGCCAGCAGTTACTCGCCAGGGTCGTACCAAGAGACCCAGTACTTC
>TRBV12-3/TRBV12-4|TRBD1|many|TRBJ2-2|15
CASSPGQGFSGELFF
TGTGCCAGCAGCCCGGGACAGGGTTTTTCCGGGGAGCTGTTTTTT
>TRBV6-2/TRBV6-3|TRBD1|many|TRBJ1-1|13
CASNLNRGLESFF
TGTGCCAGCAACCTCAACAGGGGGCTGGAATCTTTCTTT
>TRBV20-1|NA|few|TRBJ2-7|13
CSARGGGENEQYF
TGCAGTGCTAGAGGTGGGGGCGAAAACGAGCAGTACTTC
>TRBV28|NA|few|TRBJ1-5|17
CASSSHRASNSNQPQHF
TGTGCCAGCAGTTCCCACCGGGCCTCAAATAGCAATCAGCCCCAGCATTTT
>TRBV4-1|NA|many|TRBJ2-7|14
CASSHSWGAYEQYF
TGCGCCAGCAGCCACTCATGGGGGGCCTACGAGCAGTACTTC
>TRBV7-2|NA|many|TRBJ2-7|14
CASSLGQLSYEQYF
TGTGCCAGCAGCTTAGGCCAGCTCTCCTACGAGCAGTACTTC
>TRBV12-3/TRBV12-4|NA|many|TRBJ1-5|13
CASSPNRNQPQHF
TGTGCCAGTTCACCCAACCGTAATCAGCCCCAGCATTTT
>TRBV20-1|TRBD2|many|TRBJ2-7|14
CSATPTSGVYEQYF
TGCAGTGCTACCCCGACTAGCGGGGTCTACGAGCAGTACTTC
>TRBV2|TRBD1|NA|TRBJ2-7|12
CASRDRGYEQCF
TGTGCCAGCAGAGACAGGGGGTACGAGCAGTGCTTC
>TRBV9|NA|many|TRBJ1-1|12
CASSGNRAGAFF
TGTGCCAGCAGCGGCAACAGGGCTGGAGCTTTCTTT
>TRBV6-7|NA|many|TRBJ1-5|13
CASSGGRNQPQHF
TGTGCCAGCAGTGGGGGACGGAATCAGCCCCAGCATTTT
>TRBV12-3/TRBV12-4|NA|few|TRBJ1-1|13
CATRGGGNTEAFF
TGTGCCACCCGGGGAGGGGGTAACACTGAAGCTTTCTTT
>TRBV4-1|NA|NA|TRBJ2-7|15
CASSQVISESYEQYF
TGCGCCAGCAGCCAAGTCATATCAGAGTCCTACGAGCAGTACTTC
>TRBV20-1|TRBD1|many|TRBJ1-5|15
CSAPRQGAVNQPQHF
TGCAGTGCCCCAAGACAGGGAGCGGTAAATCAGCCCCAGCATTTT
>TRBV6-5|NA|many|TRBJ2-5|13
CASSLVNQETQYF
TGTGCCAGCAGTTTAGTGAACCAAGAGACCCAGTACTTC
>TRBV24-1|NA|NA|TRBJ1-1|14
CATRQTGANTEAFF
TGTGCCACCAGGCAAACGGGCGCGAACACTGAAGCTTTCTTT
>TRBV7-6|NA|many|TRBJ2-7|13
CASGSKQGYEQYF
TGTGCCAGCGGATCGAAACAGGGCTACGAGCAGTACTTC
>TRBV20-1|TRBD1|many|TRBJ1-1|15
CSARDPQGSNTEAFF
TGCAGTGCTAGAGATCCACAGGGGTCGAACACTGAAGCTTTCTTT
>TRBV6-2/TRBV6-3|TRBD1|NA|TRBJ2-7|18
CASNNLVPGQAYSYEQYF
TGTGCCAGCAACAACCTCGTCCCGGGACAGGCATACTCCTACGAGCAGTACTTC
>TRBV27|NA|many|TRBJ2-7|15
CASRGWTDSSYEQYF
TGTGCCAGCAGGGGCTGGACGGATAGCTCCTACGAGCAGTACTTC